This TCR beta chain originates from a study of cytomegalovirus exposure and HLA in healthy donors. PCR amplification relied on 60 Vbeta primers (plus 13 Jbeta primers). This table comes from immunoSEQ multiplex PCR, and its TCRdb copy is limited to in-frame clones, with some not included. The sample totals roughly 39,000 clones. The CDR3 spans 15 residues. Germline values: CDR1 SGDLS, CDR2 YYNGEE. Trimming cost V 0 bases and J 3 bases, with 13 bases left between them. V and J are TRBV9 and TRBJ2-7; a weak D match, TRBD2 (5 bases). The sample taken for sequencing was PBMCs. This sequence was found in a man aged 25-45 years in good health and CMV-seronegative. The CDR3 region is CASSVAAAAFYEQYF. The CDR3 DNA reads as TGTGCCAGCAGCGTAGCGGCAGCGGCCTTCTACGAGCAGTACTTC.